This T cell receptor beta chain was captured by sequencing in a study of regulatory T cells in long-lasting Graves disease. The study, taken as a whole, reports: The study found lower TCR diversity in persistent Graves' patients than in newly diagnosed ones.

Building the TCR beta libraries relied on iRepertoire HTBI primers, and CDR3 regions underwent Arm-PCR. Using its own MiXCR run on the multiplex PCR reads, TCRdb lists one record per CDR3 protein. The sample contains approximately 300,000 distinct CDR3 sequences, roughly 18% of which appear only once. Deletions cut 1 base from V and 8 bases from J, with 19 bases between. Germline V gene data show CDR1 as SGHTA and CDR2 as FQGNSA. The CDR3 covers 16 residues. As for time point: newly diagnosed GD, antithyroid drugs for less than 3 months. Preparation of the TCR library used RNA extracted from PBMCs. This clonotype turned up a few times. Its antigen is unknown. A much larger clone lies a single base off, so this may be a read error.

J is TRBJ2-3 and V is TRBV7-2; weak D call: TRBD2 (6 bases). The specimen comprised peripheral blood mononuclear cells (PBMCs), sampled at new diagnosis, from a patient treated with antithyroid drugs. The clonotype was recovered from a female donor with Graves disease. DNA of the CDR3: TGTGCCAGCAGCTTAGGATCACTAGCAGTGGCAGGTACGCAGTATTTT. As protein: CASSLGSLAVAGTQYF.